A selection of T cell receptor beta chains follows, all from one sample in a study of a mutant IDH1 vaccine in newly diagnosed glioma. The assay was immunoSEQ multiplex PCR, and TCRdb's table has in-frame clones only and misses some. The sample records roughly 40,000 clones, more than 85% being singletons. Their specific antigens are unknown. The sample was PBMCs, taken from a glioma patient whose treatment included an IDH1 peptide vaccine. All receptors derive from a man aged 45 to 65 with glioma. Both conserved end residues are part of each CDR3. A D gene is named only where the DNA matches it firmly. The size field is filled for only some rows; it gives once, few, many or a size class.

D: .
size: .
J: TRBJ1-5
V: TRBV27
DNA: TGTGCCAGCAGTTACCTTCGGGGGCCCCAGCATTTT
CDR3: CASSYLRGPQHF

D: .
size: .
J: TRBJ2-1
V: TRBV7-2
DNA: TGTGCCAGCACGCTTCGGAATGAGCAGTTCTTC
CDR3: CASTLRNEQFF

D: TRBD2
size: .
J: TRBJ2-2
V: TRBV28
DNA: TGTGCCAGCAGGCGACCGGCTACGGGAGGCGGGGAGCTGTTTTTT
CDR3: CASRRPATGGGELFF

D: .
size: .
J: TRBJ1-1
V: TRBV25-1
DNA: TGTGCCAGCAGTTCTACGTTTGCGGCAGGAGGGAACACTGAAGCTTTCTTT
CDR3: CASSSTFAAGGNTEAFF

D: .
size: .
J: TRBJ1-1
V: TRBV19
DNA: TGTGCCAGTAGTCTCGCGCGGTCGAACACTGAAGCTTTCTTT
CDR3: CASSLARSNTEAFF

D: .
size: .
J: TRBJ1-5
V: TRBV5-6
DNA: TGTGCCAGCAGCTTAGCAGAGAATCAGCCCCAGCATTTT
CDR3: CASSLAENQPQHF

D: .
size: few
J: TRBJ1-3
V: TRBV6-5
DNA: TGTGCCAGCAGTTACGCACGGGACTCTGGAAACACCATATATTTT
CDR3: CASSYARDSGNTIYF

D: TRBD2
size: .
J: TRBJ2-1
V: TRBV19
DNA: TGTGCCAGTAGTATGCGAACTAGCGGGGGGCCCTTTTTTTCCTACAATGAGCAGTTCTTC
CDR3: CASSMRTSGGPFFSYNEQFF

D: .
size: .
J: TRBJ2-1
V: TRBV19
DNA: TGTGCCAGTAGTATTGGGTACAATGAGCAGTTCTTC
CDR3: CASSIGYNEQFF

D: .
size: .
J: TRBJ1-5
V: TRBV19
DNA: TGTGCCAGTAGTTCTGCACGGATGAGCAATCAGCCCCAGCATTTT
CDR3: CASSSARMSNQPQHF

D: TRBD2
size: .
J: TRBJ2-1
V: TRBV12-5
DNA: TGTGCTAGTGGTCCTGGACTAGCGGGAGGGTCCGATGAGCAGTTCTTC
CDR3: CASGPGLAGGSDEQFF

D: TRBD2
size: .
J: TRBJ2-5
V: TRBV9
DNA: TGTGCCAGCAGCGTTGCAGCGGGGGGCCAAGAGACCCAGTACTTC
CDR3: CASSVAAGGQETQYF

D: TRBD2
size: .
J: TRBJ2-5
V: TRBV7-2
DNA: TGTGCCAGCAGCTTAGGCCCTAGCGGGGGGGAGGAGACCCAGTACTTC
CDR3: CASSLGPSGGEETQYF

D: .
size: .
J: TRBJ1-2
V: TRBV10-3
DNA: TGTGCCATCAGTGCTAACCCTACGTATGACTATGGCTACACCTTC
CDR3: CAISANPTYDYGYTF

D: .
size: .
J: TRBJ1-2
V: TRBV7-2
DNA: TGTGCCAGCAGCTCCTCGACCACCTGGGGCAGGGACTATGGCTACACCTTC
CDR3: CASSSSTTWGRDYGYTF

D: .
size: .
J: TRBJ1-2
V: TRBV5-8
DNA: TGTGCCAGCAGACACCCCCGCTGGGGCCCCGACTATGGCTACACCTTC
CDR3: CASRHPRWGPDYGYTF

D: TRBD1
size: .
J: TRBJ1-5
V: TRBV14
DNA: TGTGCCAGCAGCCATCCCCCGACAGGGGGAAATCAGCCCCAGCATTTT
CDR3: CASSHPPTGGNQPQHF

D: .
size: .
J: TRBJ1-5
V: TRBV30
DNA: TGTGCCTGCCGGTGGGGCCCCCTCAATCAGCCCCAGCATTTT
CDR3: CACRWGPLNQPQHF

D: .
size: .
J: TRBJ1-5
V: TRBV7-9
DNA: TGTGCCAGCAGCTATAGACGGCGAAATCAGCCCCAGCATTTT
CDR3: CASSYRRRNQPQHF

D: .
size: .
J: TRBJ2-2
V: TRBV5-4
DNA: TGTGCCAGCAGCTTGGACCTCAGCACCGGGGAGCTGTTTTTT
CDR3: CASSLDLSTGELFF

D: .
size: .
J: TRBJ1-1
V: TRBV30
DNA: TGTGCCTGGAGTGCGGCGGCGGGAACTGAAGCTTTCTTT
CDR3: CAWSAAAGTEAFF

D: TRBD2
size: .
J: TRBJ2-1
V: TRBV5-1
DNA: TGCGCCAGCAGCTCCGGGACTAGCGGGAGGTGGGGTTTAGGTGAGCAGTTCTTC
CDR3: CASSSGTSGRWGLGEQFF

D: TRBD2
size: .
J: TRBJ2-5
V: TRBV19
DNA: TGTGCCAGCCGGGCGGGGGGGGAAGAGACCCAGTACTTC
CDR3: CASRAGGEETQYF

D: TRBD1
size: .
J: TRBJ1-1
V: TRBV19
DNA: TGTGCCAGTAGGGCCCTTAACAGGGGGCTTAACACTGAAGCTTTCTTT
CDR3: CASRALNRGLNTEAFF

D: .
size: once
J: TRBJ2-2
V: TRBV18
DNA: TGTGCCAGCTCACCGCGGCCTCCGAACACCGGGGAGCTGTTTTTT
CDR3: CASSPRPPNTGELFF

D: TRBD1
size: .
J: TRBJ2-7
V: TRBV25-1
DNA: TGTGCCAGCAGTGGGACAGGGGGCTCCTACGAGCAGTACTTC
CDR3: CASSGTGGSYEQYF

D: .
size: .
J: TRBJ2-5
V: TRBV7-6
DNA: TGTGCCAGCAGCGTCGACCTCCCGGGATTCAAAGAGACCCAGTACTTC
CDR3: CASSVDLPGFKETQYF

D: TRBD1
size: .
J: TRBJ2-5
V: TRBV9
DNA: TGTGCCAGCAGCGAAGTCGACAGGGTAGTTAGGGAGACCCAGTACTTC
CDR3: CASSEVDRVVRETQYF